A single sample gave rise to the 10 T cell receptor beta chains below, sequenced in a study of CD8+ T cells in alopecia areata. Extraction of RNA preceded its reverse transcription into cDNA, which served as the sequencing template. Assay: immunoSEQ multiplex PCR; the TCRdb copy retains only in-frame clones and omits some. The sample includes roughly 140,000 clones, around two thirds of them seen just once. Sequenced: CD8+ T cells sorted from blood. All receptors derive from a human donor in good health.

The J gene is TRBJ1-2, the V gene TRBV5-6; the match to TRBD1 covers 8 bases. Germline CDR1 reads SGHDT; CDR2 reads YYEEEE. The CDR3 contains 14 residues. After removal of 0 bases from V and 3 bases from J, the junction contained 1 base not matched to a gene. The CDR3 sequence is CASSLEQGDYGYTF. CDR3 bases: TGTGCCAGCAGCTTGGAACAGGGGGACTATGGCTACACCTTC.

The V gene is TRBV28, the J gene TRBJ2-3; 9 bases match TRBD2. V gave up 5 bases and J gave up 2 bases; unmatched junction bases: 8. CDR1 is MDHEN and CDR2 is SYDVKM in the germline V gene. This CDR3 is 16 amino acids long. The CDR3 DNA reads TGTGCCAGCAGTCCCGTGACTAGCGGAATCACAGATACGCAGTATTTT. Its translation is CASSPVTSGITDTQYF.

CDR3 in DNA: TGCAGCGTTGTTGTCGAGACCCAGTACTTC. This gives the protein CSVVVETQYF. V and J are TRBV29-1 and TRBJ2-5; D gene ambiguous. Trimming removed 4 bases at V and 5 bases at J, with 5 bases between. Germline V gene sequence: CDR1 SQVTM, CDR2 ANQGSEA. There are 10 residues in the CDR3.

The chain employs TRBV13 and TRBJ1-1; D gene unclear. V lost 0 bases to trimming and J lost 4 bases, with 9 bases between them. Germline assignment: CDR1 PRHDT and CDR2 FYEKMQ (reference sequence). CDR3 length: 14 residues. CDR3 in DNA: TGTGCCAGCAGCTTAGGGCCCGGGAGCACTGAAGCTTTCTTT. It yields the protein CASSLGPGSTEAFF.

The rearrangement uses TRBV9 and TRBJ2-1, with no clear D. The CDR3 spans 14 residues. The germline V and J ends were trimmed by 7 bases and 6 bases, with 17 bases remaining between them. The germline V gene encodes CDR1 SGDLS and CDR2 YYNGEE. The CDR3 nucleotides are TGTGCCAGCGGAACCGGGCTGATCGCCAATGAGCAGTTCTTC. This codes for CASGTGLIANEQFF.

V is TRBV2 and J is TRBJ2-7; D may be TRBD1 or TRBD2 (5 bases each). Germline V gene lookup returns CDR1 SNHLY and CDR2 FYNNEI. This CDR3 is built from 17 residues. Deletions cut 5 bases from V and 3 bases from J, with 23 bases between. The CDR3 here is CASSPPPGTPNYYEQYF. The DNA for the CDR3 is TGTGCCAGCAGTCCTCCCCCCGGGACCCCCAATTACTACGAGCAGTACTTC.

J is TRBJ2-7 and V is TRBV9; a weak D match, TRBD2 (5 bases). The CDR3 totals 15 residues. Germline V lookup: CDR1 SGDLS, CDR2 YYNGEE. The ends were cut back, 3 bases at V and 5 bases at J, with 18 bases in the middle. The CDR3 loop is CASSAEGSWSNEQYF. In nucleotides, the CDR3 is TGTGCCAGCAGCGCCGAGGGCAGCTGGTCGAACGAGCAGTACTTC.

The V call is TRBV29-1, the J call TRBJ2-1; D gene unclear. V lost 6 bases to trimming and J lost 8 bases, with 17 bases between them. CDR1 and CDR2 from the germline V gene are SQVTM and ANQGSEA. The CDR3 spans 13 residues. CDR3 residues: CSVEWAPRDEQFF. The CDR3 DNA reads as TGCAGCGTGGAGTGGGCCCCAAGGGATGAGCAGTTCTTC.

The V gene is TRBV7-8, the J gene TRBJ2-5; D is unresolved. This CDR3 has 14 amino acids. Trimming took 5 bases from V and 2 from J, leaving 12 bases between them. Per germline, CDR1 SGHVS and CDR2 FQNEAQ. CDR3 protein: CASSARTAQETQYF. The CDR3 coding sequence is TGTGCCAGCAGCGCCCGGACGGCGCAAGAGACCCAGTACTTC.

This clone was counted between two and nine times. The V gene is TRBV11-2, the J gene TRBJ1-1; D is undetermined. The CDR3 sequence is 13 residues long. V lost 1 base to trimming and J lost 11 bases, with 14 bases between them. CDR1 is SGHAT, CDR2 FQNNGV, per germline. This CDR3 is CASSLADGSWAFF. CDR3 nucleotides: TGTGCCAGCAGCTTAGCAGACGGGAGTTGGGCTTTCTTT.